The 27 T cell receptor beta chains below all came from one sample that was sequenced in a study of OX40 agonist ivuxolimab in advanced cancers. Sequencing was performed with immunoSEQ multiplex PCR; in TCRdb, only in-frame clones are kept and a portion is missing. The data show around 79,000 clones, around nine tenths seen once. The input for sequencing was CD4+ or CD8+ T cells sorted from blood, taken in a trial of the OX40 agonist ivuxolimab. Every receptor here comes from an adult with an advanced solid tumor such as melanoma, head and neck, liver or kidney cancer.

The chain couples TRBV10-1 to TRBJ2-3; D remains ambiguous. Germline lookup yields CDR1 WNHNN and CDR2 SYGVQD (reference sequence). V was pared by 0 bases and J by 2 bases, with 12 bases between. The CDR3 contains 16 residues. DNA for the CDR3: TGCGCCAGCAGTGAGTCGACTCTGGGGAACACAGATACGCAGTATTTT. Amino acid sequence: CASSESTLGNTDTQYF.

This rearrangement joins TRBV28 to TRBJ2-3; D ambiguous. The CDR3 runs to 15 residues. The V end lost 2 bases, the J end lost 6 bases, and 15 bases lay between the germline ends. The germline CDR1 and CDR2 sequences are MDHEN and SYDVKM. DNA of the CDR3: TGTGCCAGCAGTTTACTTGATCGTCAGGTTGATACGCAGTATTTT. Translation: CASSLLDRQVDTQYF. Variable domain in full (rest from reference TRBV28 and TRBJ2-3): DVKVTQSSRYLVKRTGEKVFLECVQDMDHENMFWYRQDPGLGLRLIYFSYDVKMKEKGDIPEGYSVSREKKERFSLILESASTNQTSMYLCASSLLDRQVDTQYFGPGTRLTVL.

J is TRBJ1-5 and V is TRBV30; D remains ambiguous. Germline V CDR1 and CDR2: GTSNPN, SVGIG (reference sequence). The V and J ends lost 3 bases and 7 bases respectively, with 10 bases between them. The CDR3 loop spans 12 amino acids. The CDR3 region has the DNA TGTGCCTGGAGCCCGAGGGAACAGCCCCAGCATTTT. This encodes CAWSPREQPQHF.

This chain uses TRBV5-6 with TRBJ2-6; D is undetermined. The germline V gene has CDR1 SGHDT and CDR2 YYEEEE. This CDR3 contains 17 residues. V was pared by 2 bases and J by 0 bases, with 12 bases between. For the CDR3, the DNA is TGTGCCAGCAGCTTCCGGACGCCTAGCTCTGGGGCCAACGTCCTGACTTTC. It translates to CASSFRTPSSGANVLTF.

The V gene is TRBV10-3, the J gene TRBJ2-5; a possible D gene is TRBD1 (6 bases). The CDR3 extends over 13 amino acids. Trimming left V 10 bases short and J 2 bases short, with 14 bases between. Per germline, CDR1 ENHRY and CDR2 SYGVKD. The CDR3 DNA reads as TGTGCCACACGACCTACAGGGCAAGAGACCCAGTACTTC. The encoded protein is CATRPTGQETQYF.

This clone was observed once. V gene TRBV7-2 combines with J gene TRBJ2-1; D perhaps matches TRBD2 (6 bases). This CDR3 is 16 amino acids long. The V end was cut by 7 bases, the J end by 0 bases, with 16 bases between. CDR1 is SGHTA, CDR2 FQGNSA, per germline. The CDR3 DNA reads TGTGCCAGCACTAGGGGACTCTCTAGCTCCTACAATGAGCAGTTCTTC. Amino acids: CASTRGLSSSYNEQFF.

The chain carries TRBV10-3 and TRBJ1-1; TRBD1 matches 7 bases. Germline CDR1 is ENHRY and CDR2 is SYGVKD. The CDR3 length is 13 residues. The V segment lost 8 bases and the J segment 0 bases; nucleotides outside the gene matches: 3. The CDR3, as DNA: TGTGCCATCGACCAGGGGGTGAACACTGAAGCTTTCTTT. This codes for CAIDQGVNTEAFF.

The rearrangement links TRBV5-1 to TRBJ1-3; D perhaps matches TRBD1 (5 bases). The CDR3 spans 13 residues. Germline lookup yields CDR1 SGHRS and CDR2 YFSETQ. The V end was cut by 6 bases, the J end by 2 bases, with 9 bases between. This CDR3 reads CASTQGPGNTIYF. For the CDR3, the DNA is TGCGCCAGCACTCAGGGCCCTGGAAACACCATATATTTT.

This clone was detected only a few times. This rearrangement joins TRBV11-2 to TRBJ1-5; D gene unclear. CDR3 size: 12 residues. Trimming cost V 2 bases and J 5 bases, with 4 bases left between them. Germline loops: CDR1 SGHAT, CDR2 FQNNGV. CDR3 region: CASSLWDQPQHF. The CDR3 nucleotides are TGTGCCAGCAGCTTATGGGATCAGCCCCAGCATTTT.

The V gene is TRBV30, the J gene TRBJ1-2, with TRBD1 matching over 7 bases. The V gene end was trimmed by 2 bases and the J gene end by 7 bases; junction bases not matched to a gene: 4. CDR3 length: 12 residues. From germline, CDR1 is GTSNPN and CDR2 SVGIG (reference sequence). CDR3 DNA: TGTGCCTGGAGTCCGGGACAGTTTGGCTACACCTTC. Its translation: CAWSPGQFGYTF.

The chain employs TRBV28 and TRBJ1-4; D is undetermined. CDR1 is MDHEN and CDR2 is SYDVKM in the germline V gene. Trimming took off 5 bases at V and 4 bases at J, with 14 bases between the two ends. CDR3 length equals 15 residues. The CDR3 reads CASSPSSEGNEKLFF. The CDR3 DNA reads TGTGCCAGCAGTCCCTCTTCCGAGGGTAATGAAAAACTGTTTTTT.

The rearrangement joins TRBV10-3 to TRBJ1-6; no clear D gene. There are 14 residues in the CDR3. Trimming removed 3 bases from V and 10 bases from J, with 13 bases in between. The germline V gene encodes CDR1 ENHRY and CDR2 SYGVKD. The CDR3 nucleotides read TGTGCCATCAGTGACGACGCGTTGGGGTCACCCCTCCACTTT. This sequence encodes CAISDDALGSPLHF.

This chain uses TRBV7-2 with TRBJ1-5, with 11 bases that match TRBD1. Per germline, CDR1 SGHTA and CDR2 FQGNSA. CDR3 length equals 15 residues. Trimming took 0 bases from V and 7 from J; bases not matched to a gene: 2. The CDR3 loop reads CASSLAGTGGQPQHF. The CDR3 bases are TGTGCCAGCAGCTTAGCCGGGACAGGGGGACAGCCCCAGCATTTT.

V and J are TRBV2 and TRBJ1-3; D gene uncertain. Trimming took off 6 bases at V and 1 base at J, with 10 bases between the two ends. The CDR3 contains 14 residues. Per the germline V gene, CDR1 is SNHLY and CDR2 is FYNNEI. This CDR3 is CASRVATSGNTIYF. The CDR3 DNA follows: TGTGCCAGCAGGGTAGCAACATCTGGAAACACCATATATTTT.

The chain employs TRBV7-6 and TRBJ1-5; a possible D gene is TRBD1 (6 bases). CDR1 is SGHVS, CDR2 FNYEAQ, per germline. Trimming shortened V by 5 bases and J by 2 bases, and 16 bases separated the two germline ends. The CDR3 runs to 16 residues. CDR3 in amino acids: CASSPKQGWGNQPQHF. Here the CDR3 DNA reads TGTGCCAGCAGCCCCAAACAGGGATGGGGCAATCAGCCCCAGCATTTT.

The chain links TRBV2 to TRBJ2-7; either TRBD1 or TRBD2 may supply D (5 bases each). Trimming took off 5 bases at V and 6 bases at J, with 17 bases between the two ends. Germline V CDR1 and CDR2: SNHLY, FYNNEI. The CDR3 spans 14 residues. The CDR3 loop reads CASSPLPGRGEQYF. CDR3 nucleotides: TGTGCCAGCAGTCCCCTCCCGGGACGGGGCGAGCAGTACTTC.

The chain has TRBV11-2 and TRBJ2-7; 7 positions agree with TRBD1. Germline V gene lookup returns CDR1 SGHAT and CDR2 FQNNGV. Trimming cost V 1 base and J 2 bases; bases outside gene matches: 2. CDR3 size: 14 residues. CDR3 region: CASSLVGTAYEQYF. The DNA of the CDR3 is TGTGCCAGCAGCTTAGTGGGGACAGCCTACGAGCAGTACTTC.

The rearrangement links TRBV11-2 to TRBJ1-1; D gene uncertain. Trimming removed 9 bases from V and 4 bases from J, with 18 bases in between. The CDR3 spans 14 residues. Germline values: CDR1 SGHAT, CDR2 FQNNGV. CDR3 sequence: CARSKWELSTEAFF. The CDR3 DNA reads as TGTGCCAGATCCAAGTGGGAGTTAAGCACTGAAGCTTTCTTT.

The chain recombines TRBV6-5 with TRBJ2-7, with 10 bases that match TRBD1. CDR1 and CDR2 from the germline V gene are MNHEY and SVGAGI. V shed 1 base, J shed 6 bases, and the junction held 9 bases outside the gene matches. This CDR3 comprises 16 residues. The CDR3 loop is CASSYLPGQGFGEQYF. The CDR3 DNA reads TGTGCCAGCAGTTACTTACCGGGACAGGGGTTTGGCGAGCAGTACTTC.

CDR3 amino acids: CSEGGGETQYF. The CDR3, as DNA: TGCAGTGAAGGGGGTGGGGAGACCCAGTACTTC. The V call is TRBV20-1, the J call TRBJ2-5, with D possibly TRBD1 on 6 matching bases. Germline V gene sequence: CDR1 DFQATT, CDR2 SNEGSKA (reference sequence). V was cut by 7 bases and J by 5 bases, with 11 bases left in between. The CDR3 consists of 11 residues.

DNA of the CDR3: TGTGCCAGCAGCTTCTTTAGCCTGACGAACACCGGGGAGCTGTTTTTT. It yields the protein CASSFFSLTNTGELFF. The rearrangement links TRBV7-6 to TRBJ2-2; D is ambiguous. Per the germline V gene, CDR1 is SGHVS and CDR2 is FNYEAQ. The CDR3 loop spans 16 amino acids. V was clipped by 3 bases and J by 0 bases, with 11 bases between them.

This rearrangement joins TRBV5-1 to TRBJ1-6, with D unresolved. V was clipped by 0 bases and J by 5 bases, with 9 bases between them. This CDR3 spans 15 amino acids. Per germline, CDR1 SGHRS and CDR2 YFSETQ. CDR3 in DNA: TGCGCCAGCAGCTTGGTAACCGGTAATAATTCACCCCTCCACTTT. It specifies CASSLVTGNNSPLHF.

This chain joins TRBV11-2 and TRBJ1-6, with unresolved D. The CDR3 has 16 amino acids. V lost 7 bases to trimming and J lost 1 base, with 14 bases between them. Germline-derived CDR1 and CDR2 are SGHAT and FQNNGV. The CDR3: CASTQPRDSYNSPLHF. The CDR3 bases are TGTGCCAGCACCCAACCCCGCGATTCCTATAATTCACCCCTCCACTTT.

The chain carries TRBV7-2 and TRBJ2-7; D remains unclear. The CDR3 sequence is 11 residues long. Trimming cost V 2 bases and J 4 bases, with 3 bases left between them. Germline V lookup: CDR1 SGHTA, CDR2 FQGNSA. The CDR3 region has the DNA TGTGCCAGCAGCTTAAAGTACGAGCAGTACTTC. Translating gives CASSLKYEQYF.

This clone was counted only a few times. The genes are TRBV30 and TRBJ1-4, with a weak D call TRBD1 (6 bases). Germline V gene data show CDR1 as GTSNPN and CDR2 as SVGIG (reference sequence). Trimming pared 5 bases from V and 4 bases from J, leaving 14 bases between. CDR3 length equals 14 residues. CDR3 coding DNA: TGTGCCTGGGGGGCAGGGGCATATAATGAAAAACTGTTTTTT. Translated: CAWGAGAYNEKLFF.

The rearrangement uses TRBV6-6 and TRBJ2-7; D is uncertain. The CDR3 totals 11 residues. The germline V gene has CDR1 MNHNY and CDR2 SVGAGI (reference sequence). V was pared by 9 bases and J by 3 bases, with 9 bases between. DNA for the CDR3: TGTGCCAGTTCGGACCTCTACGAGCAGTACTTC. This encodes CASSDLYEQYF.

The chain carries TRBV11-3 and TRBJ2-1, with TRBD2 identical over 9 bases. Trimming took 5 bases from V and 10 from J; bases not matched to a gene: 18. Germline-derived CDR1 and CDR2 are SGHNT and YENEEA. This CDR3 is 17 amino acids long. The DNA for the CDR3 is TGTGCCAGCAGCGCCCGAAGGGGCGGGGGGGGAGTGGGAGAGCAGTTCTTC. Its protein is CASSARRGGGGVGEQFF.